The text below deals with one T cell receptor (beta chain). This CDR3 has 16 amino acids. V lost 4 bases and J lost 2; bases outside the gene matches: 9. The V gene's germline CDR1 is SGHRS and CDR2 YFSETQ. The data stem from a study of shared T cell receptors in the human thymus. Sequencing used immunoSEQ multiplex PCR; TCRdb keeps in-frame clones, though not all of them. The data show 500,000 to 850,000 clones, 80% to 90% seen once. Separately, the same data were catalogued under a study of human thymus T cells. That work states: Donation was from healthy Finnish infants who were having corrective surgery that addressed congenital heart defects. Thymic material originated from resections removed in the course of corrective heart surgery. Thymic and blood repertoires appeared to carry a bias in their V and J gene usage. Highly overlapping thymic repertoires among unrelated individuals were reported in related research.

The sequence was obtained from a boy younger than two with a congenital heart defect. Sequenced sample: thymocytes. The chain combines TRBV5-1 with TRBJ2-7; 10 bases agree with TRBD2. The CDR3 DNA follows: TGCGCCAGCAGCCCCTGGACTAGCGGACATACCTACGAGCAGTACTTC. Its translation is CASSPWTSGHTYEQYF.